This T cell receptor (beta chain) originates from a study of metastatic and nonmetastatic thyroid tumors. Study-wide background: Samples came from malignant and benign thyroid patients, and repertoires were compared across blood and tumor or nodule tissue.

In the original workflow: Built for papillary thyroid cancer, a distant-metastasis classifier drew on CDR3 differences across clinicopathological groups. TCRdb called clones again from the PCR reads with MiXCR. TCRdb, not the original authors, processed these V and J calls. Of tens of thousands of clones in the sample, around an eighth were seen once. This clone appeared many times. The antigen remains undetermined. Among the patients, none had received any treatment before thyroid surgery. The ends were cut back, 1 base at V and 10 bases at J, with 14 bases in the middle. Germline CDR1 reads SEHNR; CDR2 reads FQNEAQ (reference sequence). CDR3 length equals 14 residues. Findings and caveats of the study: According to reports, the diversity of TCR beta was significantly higher in malignant thyroid tumors than in benign nodules, and this held in both blood and tumor samples.

The V call is TRBV7-9, the J call TRBJ2-1; a weak D match, TRBD1 (5 bases). Sequenced material: blood. The sequence came from a male donor with papillary thyroid cancer or a benign thyroid nodule (not recorded which). Some clones in this sample may be carry-over from other donors' samples. CDR3 residues: CASSLVSQPGEQFF. The CDR3 DNA is TGTGCCAGCAGCTTAGTCTCCCAGCCAGGGGAGCAGTTCTTC.